One and the same sample provided the 32 T cell receptor beta chains below, sequenced in a study of PD-1 blockade in classical Hodgkin lymphoma. TCRdb keeps only in-frame clones here, not all; method: immunoSEQ multiplex PCR. The sample gives roughly 100,000 clones, 80% to 90% of which show up once; about 6.4% is in the top ten. All patients experienced relapse after autologous stem cell transplantation, and brentuximab vedotin exposure was variable. This material consisted of peripheral blood mononuclear cells (PBMCs), taken before the second cycle of nivolumab. The receptors here all came from a human donor with classical Hodgkin lymphoma.

The V gene is TRBV7-2, the J gene TRBJ1-2; 7 bases match TRBD1. V dropped 0 bases and J dropped 8; count of bases not matched to a gene: 3. CDR3 length: 13 residues. Germline lookup yields CDR1 SGHTA and CDR2 FQGNSA. CDR3 loop: CASSLATGNGYTF. The CDR3 DNA sequence: TGTGCCAGCAGCTTAGCGACAGGGAACGGCTACACCTTC.

The J gene is TRBJ2-3, the V gene TRBV7-2, with D perhaps given as TRBD1 or TRBD2 (5 bases each). The germline V gene encodes CDR1 SGHTA and CDR2 FQGNSA. Trimming cost V 5 bases and J 8 bases, with 20 bases left between them. The CDR3 contains 15 residues. CDR3 sequence reads: CASSLPPSLGVTQYF. The DNA for the CDR3 is TGTGCCAGCAGCCTACCCCCCAGCCTGGGGGTTACGCAGTATTTT.

The chain links TRBV11-2 to TRBJ1-2, with D hard to call. The germline V gene has CDR1 SGHAT and CDR2 FQNNGV. CDR3 length equals 14 residues. V lost 2 bases and J 4 bases, leaving 11 bases between the germline ends. The chain's CDR3 is CASSLYPAGYGYTF. The CDR3 DNA is TGTGCCAGCAGCTTATATCCCGCAGGCTATGGCTACACCTTC.

The CDR3 sequence is CAWSGWNTEAFF. CDR3 DNA: TGTGCCTGGAGTGGGTGGAACACTGAAGCTTTCTTT. The rearrangement uses TRBV30 and TRBJ1-1, with D uncertain. The V and J ends lost 1 base and 1 base respectively, with 4 bases between them. This CDR3 region has 12 residues. Germline V gene data show CDR1 as GTSNPN and CDR2 as SVGIG (reference sequence).

The CDR3 region is CASSIATENIQYF. The DNA of the CDR3 is TGTGCCAGCAGCATCGCCACGGAAAACATTCAGTACTTC. V gene TRBV7-3 combines with J gene TRBJ2-4; no reliable D call. This CDR3 has 13 amino acids. Deletions cut 5 bases from V and 5 bases from J, with 10 bases between. The germline gives CDR1 SGHTA, CDR2 FQGTGA.

The chain employs TRBV4-3 and TRBJ2-2; TRBD1 aligns across 7 bases. The CDR3 sequence is 17 residues long. V trimming: 3 bases; J trimming: 6 bases; junction bases outside the gene matches: 13. Germline CDR1 LGHNA, CDR2 YSLEER. In DNA, the CDR3 is TGCGCCAGCAGCCATGACACCGGGACAGTACTCTCCGGGGAGCTGTTTTTT. Translation gives CASSHDTGTVLSGELFF.

The chain employs TRBV4-1 and TRBJ1-1, with 12 bases lining up with TRBD1. Germline assignment: CDR1 MGHRA and CDR2 YSYEKL. V lost 3 bases to trimming and J lost 5 bases; unmatched junction nucleotides: 4. The CDR3 totals 15 residues. The DNA for the CDR3 is TGCGCCAGCAGCCATGGGACAGGGGGCTGGACTGAAGCTTTCTTT. Protein product: CASSHGTGGWTEAFF.

This chain joins TRBV28 and TRBJ2-4; 7 bases align to TRBD2. With 7 bases clipped from V and 7 bases from J, the junction kept 4 bases outside the gene matches. Germline V CDR1 and CDR2: MDHEN, SYDVKM. The CDR3 has 12 residues. The DNA for the CDR3 is TGTGCCAGCATGGGAGGGGCTAACATTCAGTACTTC. This encodes CASMGGANIQYF.

The chain recombines TRBV29-1 with TRBJ1-2; unclear D gene. Trimming shortened V by 4 bases and J by 6 bases, and 9 bases separated the two germline ends. The CDR3 loop spans 11 amino acids. Germline V lookup: CDR1 SQVTM, CDR2 ANQGSEA. Written as DNA, the CDR3 is TGCAGCGTTGGAGACCCGGATGGCTACACCTTC. Protein: CSVGDPDGYTF.

Judged by abundance, this clone is medium-sized. The chain uses TRBV9 and TRBJ1-1; TRBD1 agrees at 7 bases. CDR3 length: 13 amino acids. Germline V lookup: CDR1 SGDLS, CDR2 YYNGEE. The V and J ends lost 4 bases and 4 bases, in that order; junction bases with no gene match: 4. In DNA, the CDR3 is TGTGCCAGCAGCCCAAACAGGGGCACTGAAGCTTTCTTT. This encodes CASSPNRGTEAFF.

This chain links TRBV25-1 with TRBJ2-3; a weak D match, TRBD2 (5 bases). CDR1 and CDR2 (germline): MGHDK, SYGVNS. This CDR3 comprises 13 residues. V was shortened by 3 bases and J by 6 bases, with 10 bases between the two germline ends. CDR3 sequence (DNA): TGTGCCAGCAGTGAGTATGCGGGTGATACGCAGTATTTT. Encoded protein: CASSEYAGDTQYF.

This chain uses TRBV19 with TRBJ1-4; D is possibly TRBD1 (5 bases). CDR1 and CDR2 (germline): LNHDA, SQIVND (reference sequence). V was pared by 0 bases and J by 7 bases, with 15 bases between. CDR3 length equals 16 residues. The CDR3 DNA reads as TGTGCCAGTAGTATAGAACGGGGCCTGCAGGGTGAAAAACTGTTTTTT. Translating it yields CASSIERGLQGEKLFF.

This clone is a singleton in its sample. The rearrangement links TRBV10-2 to TRBJ2-3; 10 bases are shared with TRBD2. V shed 4 bases, J shed 2 bases, and the junction held 15 bases outside the gene matches. Per the germline V gene, CDR1 is WSHSY and CDR2 is SAAADI. The CDR3 runs to 19 residues. In nucleotides, the CDR3 is TGCGCCAGCAGTGTTCTAGCGGGGGATCTCTCTTACCCCACAGATACGCAGTATTTT. Translated: CASSVLAGDLSYPTDTQYF.

CDR3 sequence: CASSYQGKGQETQYF. The CDR3 DNA sequence: TGTGCCAGCAGTTATCAGGGGAAGGGGCAAGAGACCCAGTACTTC. This chain links TRBV6-5 with TRBJ2-5; possible D gene TRBD1, 6 bases. Trimming shortened V by 3 bases and J by 2 bases, and 13 bases separated the two germline ends. Germline-derived CDR1 and CDR2 are MNHEY and SVGAGI. This CDR3 has 15 residues.

The chain couples TRBV9 to TRBJ1-6, with 9 positions matching TRBD1. The trim removed 3 bases at V and 7 bases at J, leaving 11 bases unmatched. Germline CDR1 reads SGDLS; CDR2 reads YYNGEE. This CDR3 region has 17 residues. The CDR3 here is CASSAGTTGGVNSPLHF. In DNA form, the CDR3 reads TGTGCCAGCAGCGCAGGGACGACAGGGGGTGTAAATTCACCCCTCCACTTT.

The V call is TRBV15, the J call TRBJ2-7; D is uncertain. The V gene's germline CDR1 is LNHNV and CDR2 YYDKDF (reference sequence). The V end lost 5 bases, the J end lost 4 bases, and 12 bases lay between the germline ends. CDR3 length: 13 residues. CDR3 sequence: CATSYSDLYEQYF. The CDR3 DNA reads as TGTGCCACCAGCTACTCGGACCTTTACGAGCAGTACTTC.

The V gene is TRBV2, the J gene TRBJ2-7, with 7 bases that match TRBD2. The CDR3 runs 13 residues. V gave up 6 bases and J gave up 1 base; unmatched junction bases: 3. In germline, CDR1 is SNHLY, CDR2 FYNNEI. Here the CDR3 DNA reads TGTGCCAGCAGAGAGCGGGGTTCCTACGAGCAGTACTTC. This encodes CASRERGSYEQYF.

The V gene is TRBV7-9, the J gene TRBJ2-1; TRBD2 is a possible D gene (6 bases). The CDR3 sequence is 11 residues long. The germline gives CDR1 SEHNR, CDR2 FQNEAQ (reference sequence). Trimming took 6 bases from V and 10 from J, leaving 10 bases between them. CDR3 region: CASRRGGEQFF. The CDR3 bases are TGTGCCAGCAGGCGGGGTGGGGAGCAGTTCTTC.

CDR3 residues: CASSQDTGWDTEAFF. CDR3 coding DNA: TGCGCCAGCAGCCAAGATACAGGATGGGACACTGAAGCTTTCTTT. The chain recombines TRBV4-3 with TRBJ1-1, with D maybe TRBD1 (5 bases). This CDR3 contains 15 residues. The germline V gene has CDR1 LGHNA and CDR2 YSLEER. With 0 bases removed from V and 3 bases from J, the gap between germline ends came to 11 bases.

J is TRBJ2-1 and V is TRBV27; tentatively, D is TRBD2 (5 bases). The CDR3 spans 14 residues. Per the germline V gene, CDR1 is MNHEY and CDR2 is SMNVEV (reference sequence). Trimming took off 3 bases at V and 0 bases at J, with 6 bases between the two ends. CDR3 sequence (DNA): TGTGCCAGCAGTTTCCGGGGCTCCTACAATGAGCAGTTCTTC. Translation gives CASSFRGSYNEQFF.

This clone appeared a single time. The V and J genes are TRBV29-1 and TRBJ2-5, with a tentative D call TRBD1 (5 bases). V gave up 6 bases and J gave up 9 bases, with 20 bases separating them. This CDR3 has 13 amino acids. The germline V gene has CDR1 SQVTM and CDR2 ANQGSEA. The CDR3 sequence: CSVLQPGQGAQYF. The CDR3 DNA reads TGCAGCGTGCTACAGCCCGGGCAAGGGGCCCAGTACTTC.

The chain uses TRBV2 and TRBJ1-2, with D unresolved. V was pared by 8 bases and J by 1 base, with 8 bases between. CDR1 is SNHLY, CDR2 FYNNEI, per germline. The length of the CDR3 is 12 residues. In nucleotides, the CDR3 is TGTGCCAGCCTCGACCTTAACTATGGCTACACCTTC. Protein sequence: CASLDLNYGYTF.

The chain carries TRBV13 and TRBJ1-2; D may be TRBD1 (5 bases). Trimming took off 6 bases at V and 8 bases at J, with 37 bases between the two ends. CDR1 is PRHDT, CDR2 FYEKMQ, per germline (reference sequence). This CDR3 contains 20 residues. CDR3 protein: CASRRIGGTMATPTIRGYTF. The CDR3 bases are TGTGCCAGCAGACGCATTGGGGGTACTATGGCTACCCCTACGATACGGGGCTACACCTTC.

V usage is TRBV7-2 and J usage is TRBJ1-5; 10 bases match TRBD1. Germline CDR1 SGHTA, CDR2 FQGNSA. V lost 5 bases, J lost 6 bases, and 4 bases stayed unmatched. CDR3 length: 14 residues. The CDR3 bases are TGTGCCAGCAGCGCACGACAGGGGGCTCAGCCCCAGCATTTT. This codes for CASSARQGAQPQHF.

The chain is built from TRBV7-9 and TRBJ2-7, with a weak D call TRBD1 (6 bases). Trimming took off 1 base at V and 5 bases at J, with 12 bases between the two ends. CDR3 length: 14 residues. Germline V lookup: CDR1 SEHNR, CDR2 FQNEAQ (reference sequence). CDR3 bases: TGTGCCAGCAGCTTAGAAGGGGGTTACCACGAGCAGTACTTC. Encoded protein: CASSLEGGYHEQYF. Together with reference TRBV7-9 and TRBJ2-7, the CDR3 gives the full variable domain: DTGVSQNPRHKITKRGQNVTFRCDPISEHNRLYWYRQTLGQGPEFLTYFQNEAQLEKSRLLSDRFSAERPKGSFSTLEIQRTEQGDSAMYLCASSLEGGYHEQYFGPGTRLTVT.

The chain couples TRBV28 to TRBJ2-3; 9 positions agree with TRBD2. The CDR3 loop spans 15 amino acids. After removal of 4 bases from V and 6 bases from J, the junction contained 8 bases not matched to a gene. In germline, CDR1 is MDHEN, CDR2 SYDVKM. The CDR3 DNA reads TGTGCCAGCAGTTCAACCGCGGGGGGGCAGGATACGCAGTATTTT. Its translation is CASSSTAGGQDTQYF.

The chain carries TRBV6-5 and TRBJ2-7; unclear D gene. The CDR3 runs to 13 residues. Between the trimmed V and J ends, which lost 6 bases and 7 bases, there was a span of 16 bases. Germline-derived CDR1 and CDR2 are MNHEY and SVGAGI. Here the CDR3 DNA reads TGTGCCAGCAGCAAACTGGCAGTGGAAGAGCAGTACTTC. The encoded protein is CASSKLAVEEQYF.

This clone came up once. The chain couples TRBV1 to TRBJ2-5; the D call in the table, TRBD2, was not verified against the DNA. TRBV1 is a listed pseudogene. The CDR3 has 19 residues. For the CDR3, the DNA is TGCACCAGCAGCCAACCCTCTAGACTAGCGGGGGAACGGGAGGAGACCCAGTACTTC. As protein: CTSSQPSRLAGEREETQYF.

The rearrangement joins TRBV25-1 to TRBJ2-1; TRBD2 might be the D (5 bases). This CDR3 has 14 residues. V lost 6 bases, J lost 6 bases, and 15 bases lay in between. CDR1 is MGHDK, CDR2 SYGVNS, per germline. The DNA for the CDR3 is TGTGCCAGCAGCGGGATCGGGGTAGGCAATGAGCAGTTCTTC. Residues: CASSGIGVGNEQFF.

The CDR3 region has the DNA TGTGCCAGCAGTCCCCTTGAACAGGGGTCGCGGGGCTACACCTTC. Residues: CASSPLEQGSRGYTF. The chain links TRBV27 to TRBJ1-2; 7 positions agree with TRBD1. Per germline, CDR1 MNHEY and CDR2 SMNVEV (reference sequence). V gave up 5 bases and J gave up 8 bases; unmatched junction bases: 14. The CDR3 loop spans 15 amino acids.

The chain joins TRBV19 to TRBJ2-1, with 8 bases matching TRBD2. Germline assignment: CDR1 LNHDA and CDR2 SQIVND (reference sequence). With 7 bases clipped from V and 7 bases from J, the junction kept 15 bases outside the gene matches. The CDR3 covers 16 residues. CDR3 amino acids: CASTHGGGQLLNEQFF. In DNA form, the CDR3 reads TGTGCCAGTACCCACGGGGGGGGTCAGCTTTTGAATGAGCAGTTCTTC.

This chain uses TRBV7-6 with TRBJ1-3; possibly TRBD1 for D (6 bases). CDR1 is SGHVS, CDR2 FNYEAQ, per germline. The V end lost 3 bases, the J end lost 8 bases, and 14 bases lay between the germline ends. The CDR3 length is 14 residues. This CDR3 reads CASSLSWGADTIYF. Here the CDR3 DNA reads TGTGCCAGCAGCTTGTCATGGGGGGCGGACACCATATATTTT.